This is a list of T cell receptor beta chains from one sample in a study of T cell repertoires in cytomegalovirus infection. TCRdb independently ran MiXCR on the reads; one entry per CDR3 protein. This table holds some 270,000 distinct CDR3 sequences, about 20% found once. Their specific antigens are unknown. This sample comprised cultured PBMCs, obtained from culture after CMV antigen stimulation. The receptor set was obtained from a human donor in good health (CMV status not recorded). Some clones in this sample may be carry-over from other donors' samples. Each CDR3 is given without its conserved first and last residue.

len | j_gene | v_gene | CDR3aa
13 | TRBJ2-7 | TRBV10-3 | AIRITDGGSYEQY
9 | TRBJ2-5 | TRBV7-9 | ASSPAGTQY
14 | TRBJ2-3 | TRBV24-1 | ATSDPPGLAADTQY
17 | TRBJ2-3 | TRBV11-1 | ASSPNPIGRSGTTDTQY
13 | TRBJ2-5 | TRBV7-9 | ASSGYQFHQETQY
13 | TRBJ1-2 | TRBV28 | ASSFGTRVGPDYT
14 | TRBJ2-5 | TRBV6-5 | ASTRGPGVYQETQY
12 | TRBJ1-2 | TRBV27 | ASSIRDRDYGYT
13 | TRBJ1-4 | TRBV19 | ASSPPGDANEKLF
13 | TRBJ2-7 | TRBV12-3/TRBV12-4 | ASSSSGHYQGEQY
13 | TRBJ2-1 | TRBV7-9 | ASSFRQAGGPEQF
11 | TRBJ1-5 | TRBV29-1 | SVGLGLNQPQH
12 | TRBJ2-1 | TRBV7-2 | ASSQEPSGTEQF
12 | TRBJ2-7 | TRBV11-3 | ASSRSGNSYEQY
13 | TRBJ2-2 | TRBV28 | ASSLWLVNTGELF
12 | TRBJ2-7 | TRBV7-6 | ASSRDGISYEQY
15 | TRBJ2-5 | TRBV12-3/TRBV12-4 | ASSVSGLAGVEETQY
11 | TRBJ2-5 | TRBV7-2 | ASSFGPQETQY
11 | TRBJ1-4 | TRBV12-3/TRBV12-4 | ASSGTLNEKLF
13 | TRBJ1-2 | TRBV24-1 | ATSDSGTGLYGYT
14 | TRBJ1-2 | TRBV6-2/TRBV6-3 | ASSLQTDRVTYGYT
12 | TRBJ2-2 | TRBV11-3 | ASRRGGQTGELF
8 | TRBJ2-1 | TRBV9 | ASSPGRGF
15 | TRBJ2-7 | TRBV6-2/TRBV6-3 | ASSEAFIAGGLYEQY
11 | TRBJ1-2 | TRBV12-3/TRBV12-4 | ASRLRVLGGYT
10 | TRBJ2-5 | TRBV2 | ASSEQQETQY
11 | TRBJ2-3 | TRBV20-1 | SATAAITDTQY
14 | TRBJ2-1 | TRBV10-3 | AISESTSGRGDEQF
11 | TRBJ1-2 | TRBV10-3 | AITPESGDGYT